This note documents a single T cell receptor (beta chain) sequence. This sample was included in a study of T cells after yellow fever vaccination. TCRdb used MiXCR to reprocess the 5' RACE reads, holding one entry per CDR3 protein. The sample has a few hundred thousand distinct CDR3 sequences, about 6.2% seen once; the top ten hold 15%. V lost 3 bases and J lost 8; bases outside the gene matches: 11. In germline, CDR1 is SGHDN, CDR2 FVKESK. CDR3 size: 16 residues. This chain uses TRBV14 with TRBJ2-1; 9 bases fit TRBD1. The sample was PBMCs, taken 5 days after the yellow fever booster vaccination. The clonotype comes from a man in his thirties or forties who received the YFV17D yellow fever vaccine. This chain's CDR3 is CASSQGTGTGFDEQFF. In DNA, the CDR3 is TGTGCCAGCAGCCAGGGAACCGGGACAGGGTTTGATGAGCAGTTCTTC.